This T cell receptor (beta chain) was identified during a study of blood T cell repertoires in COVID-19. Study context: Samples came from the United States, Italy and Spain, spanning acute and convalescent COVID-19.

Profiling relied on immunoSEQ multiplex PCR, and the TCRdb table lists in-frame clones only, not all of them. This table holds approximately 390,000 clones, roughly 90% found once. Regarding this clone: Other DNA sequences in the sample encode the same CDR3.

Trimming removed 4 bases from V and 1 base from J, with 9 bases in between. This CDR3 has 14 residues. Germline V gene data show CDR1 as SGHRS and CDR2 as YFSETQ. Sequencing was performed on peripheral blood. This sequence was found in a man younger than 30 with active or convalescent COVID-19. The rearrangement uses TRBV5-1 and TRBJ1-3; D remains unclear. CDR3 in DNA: TGCGCCAGCAGCCTCGGGAGTTCTGGAAACACCATATATTTT. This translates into CASSLGSSGNTIYF.